Listed below are T cell receptor beta chains from one sample, sequenced in a study of blood T cell repertoires in COVID-19. Data came from immunoSEQ multiplex PCR; TCRdb stores just in-frame clones and leaves some out. The table lists more than 85,000 clones, about 80% of them singletons. Sequenced sample: peripheral blood. The receptors stem from a man between 65 and 85 years old with acute or convalescent COVID-19. Both conserved end residues are part of each CDR3.

CDR3aa: CASRSSGRAYNEQFF; v_gene: TRBV19; len: 15
CDR3aa: CASSEGGTRVEQFF; v_gene: TRBV6-1; len: 14
CDR3aa: CAISDLPGGNEKLFF; v_gene: TRBV10-3; len: 15
CDR3aa: CAWKKTGARNSPLHF; v_gene: TRBV30; len: 15
CDR3aa: CASSPPPGQGFGGYTF; v_gene: TRBV5-1; len: 16
CDR3aa: CATSKGTGKNSNQPQHF; v_gene: TRBV15; len: 17
CDR3aa: CASSVEVSGGAFF; v_gene: TRBV9; len: 13
CDR3aa: CASSPSGTRSTGELFF; v_gene: TRBV7-3; len: 16
CDR3aa: CASSILRGDSSNQPQHF; v_gene: TRBV19; len: 17
CDR3aa: CASSHRGRSDTQYF; v_gene: TRBV6-5; len: 14
CDR3aa: CASSAAGSGGTDTQYF; v_gene: TRBV5-4; len: 16
CDR3aa: CAISAGQGNSNQPQHF; v_gene: TRBV10-3; len: 16
CDR3aa: CATSDVTGGNQPQHF; v_gene: TRBV24-1; len: 15
CDR3aa: CASSTEPGYEAFF; v_gene: TRBV18; len: 13
CDR3aa: CAISGPAGNEQFF; v_gene: TRBV10-3; len: 13
CDR3aa: CASSPEDRGRNEQYF; v_gene: TRBV5-4; len: 15
CDR3aa: CASSTPGNEGLAGYNEQFF; v_gene: TRBV9; len: 19
CDR3aa: CASSQEHRGRTASNEQYF; v_gene: TRBV4-1; len: 18
CDR3aa: CASSSRQGAGWESPLHF; v_gene: TRBV27; len: 17
CDR3aa: CATSGLAGTQYF; v_gene: TRBV24-1; len: 12
CDR3aa: CASTKQGALTGELFF; v_gene: TRBV6-5; len: 15
CDR3aa: CASSLRVTGVGEQYF; v_gene: TRBV28; len: 15
CDR3aa: CARRGGEGLAVDNEQFF; v_gene: TRBV9; len: 17
CDR3aa: CASSQDNLRPGQSYEQYF; v_gene: TRBV3-1/TRBV3-2; len: 18
CDR3aa: CASSSQGGLVNEQFF; v_gene: TRBV11-2; len: 15
CDR3aa: CASSLDWREWSTDTQYF; v_gene: TRBV27; len: 17
CDR3aa: CASSKGVVSYEQYF; v_gene: TRBV11-2; len: 14
CDR3aa: CASSKTRDSRRNEQFF; v_gene: TRBV7-9; len: 16
CDR3aa: CSVRRVAPKGYEQYF; v_gene: TRBV29-1; len: 15
CDR3aa: CASSLNRAGEAFF; v_gene: TRBV7-3; len: 13
CDR3aa: CASSSSTSLGGELFF; v_gene: TRBV5-1; len: 15
CDR3aa: CASRTTDRWGTEAFF; v_gene: TRBV11-2; len: 15
CDR3aa: CASSQTSGRGQYF; v_gene: TRBV18; len: 13
CDR3aa: CASSLAGQGHEKLFF; v_gene: TRBV5-4; len: 15
CDR3aa: CASSRQAQETQYF; v_gene: TRBV11-3; len: 13
CDR3aa: CATTLDNSPLHF; v_gene: TRBV15; len: 12
CDR3aa: CASSPQTGPYSNQPQHF; v_gene: TRBV18; len: 17
CDR3aa: CASSGSDRGGTEAFF; v_gene: TRBV6-5; len: 15
CDR3aa: CASRQGSTDTQYF; v_gene: TRBV19; len: 13
CDR3aa: CSGGGDYGYTF; v_gene: TRBV29-1; len: 11
CDR3aa: CASSPGQGAINEQFF; v_gene: TRBV5-1; len: 15
CDR3aa: CASSQADQPQHF; v_gene: TRBV4-1; len: 12
CDR3aa: CSVRTGEETQYF; v_gene: TRBV29-1; len: 12
CDR3aa: CASSSVGTSGTFTDTQYF; v_gene: TRBV27; len: 18
CDR3aa: CASTIGFRTDTQYF; v_gene: TRBV19; len: 14
CDR3aa: CASSLGTGGGYTF; v_gene: TRBV5-1; len: 13
CDR3aa: CASRVQGANNEKLFF; v_gene: TRBV6-5; len: 15
CDR3aa: CASSLGSLSGNQPQHF; v_gene: TRBV5-8; len: 16
CDR3aa: CASSQDLGVYYGYTF; v_gene: TRBV3-1/TRBV3-2; len: 15
CDR3aa: CASSSTGFDEQYF; v_gene: TRBV7-6; len: 13
CDR3aa: CASAAYNEQFF; v_gene: TRBV2; len: 11
CDR3aa: CATSRGTSPGDEQFF; v_gene: TRBV15; len: 15
CDR3aa: CASSPKDRGTGELFF; v_gene: TRBV27; len: 15
CDR3aa: CASSAASSGYTDTQYF; v_gene: TRBV11-2; len: 16